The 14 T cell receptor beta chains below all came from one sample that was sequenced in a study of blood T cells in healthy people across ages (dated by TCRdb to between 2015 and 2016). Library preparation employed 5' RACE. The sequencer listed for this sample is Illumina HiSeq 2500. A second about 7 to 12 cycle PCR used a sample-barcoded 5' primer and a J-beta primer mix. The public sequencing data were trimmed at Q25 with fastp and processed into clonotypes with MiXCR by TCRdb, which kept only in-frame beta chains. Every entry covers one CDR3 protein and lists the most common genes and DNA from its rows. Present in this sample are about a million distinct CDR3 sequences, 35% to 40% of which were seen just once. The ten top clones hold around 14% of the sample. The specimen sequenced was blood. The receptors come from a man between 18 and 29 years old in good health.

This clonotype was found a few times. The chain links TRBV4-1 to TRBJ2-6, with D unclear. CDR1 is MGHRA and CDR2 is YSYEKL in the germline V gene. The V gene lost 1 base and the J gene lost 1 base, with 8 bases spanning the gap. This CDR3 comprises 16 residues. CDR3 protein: CASSQGIGSGANVLTF. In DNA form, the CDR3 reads TGCGCCAGCAGCCAAGGTATCGGTTCTGGGGCCAACGTCCTGACTTTC.

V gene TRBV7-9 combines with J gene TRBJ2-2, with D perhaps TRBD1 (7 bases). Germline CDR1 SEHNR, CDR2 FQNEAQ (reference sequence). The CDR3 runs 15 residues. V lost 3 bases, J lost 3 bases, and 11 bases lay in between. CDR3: CASSFGRGDTGELFF. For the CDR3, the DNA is TGTGCCAGCAGCTTCGGCAGGGGGGACACCGGGGAGCTGTTTTTT. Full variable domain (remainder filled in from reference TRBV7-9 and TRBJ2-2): DTGVSQNPRHKITKRGQNVTFRCDPISEHNRLYWYRQTLGQGPEFLTYFQNEAQLEKSRLLSDRFSAERPKGSFSTLEIQRTEQGDSAMYLCASSFGRGDTGELFFGEGSRLTVL.

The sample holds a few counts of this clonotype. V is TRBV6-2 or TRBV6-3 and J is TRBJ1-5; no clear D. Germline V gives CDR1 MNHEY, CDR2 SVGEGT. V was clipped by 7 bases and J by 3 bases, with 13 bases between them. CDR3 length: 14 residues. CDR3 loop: CASTWRRTNQPQHF. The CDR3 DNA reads TGTGCCAGCACTTGGAGACGGACCAATCAGCCCCAGCATTTT.

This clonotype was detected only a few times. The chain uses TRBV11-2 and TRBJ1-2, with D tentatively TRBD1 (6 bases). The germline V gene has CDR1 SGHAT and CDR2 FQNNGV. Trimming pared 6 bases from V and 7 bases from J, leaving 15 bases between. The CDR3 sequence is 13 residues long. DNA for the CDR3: TGTGCCAGCAGTCACACAGGGCCCGGTGGCTACACCTTC. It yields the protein CASSHTGPGGYTF. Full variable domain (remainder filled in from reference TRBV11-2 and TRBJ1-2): EAGVAQSPRYKIIEKRQSVAFWCNPISGHATLYWYQQILGQGPKLLIQFQNNGVVDDSQLPKDRFSAERLKGVDSTLKIQPAKLEDSAVYLCASSHTGPGGYTFGSGTRLTVV.

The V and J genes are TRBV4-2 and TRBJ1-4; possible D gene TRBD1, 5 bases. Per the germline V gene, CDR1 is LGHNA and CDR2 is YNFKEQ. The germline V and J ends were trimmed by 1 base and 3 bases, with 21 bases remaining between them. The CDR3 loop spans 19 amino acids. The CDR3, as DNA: TGTGCCAGCAGCCAAGCCGGGACCCTGACAACGGTGGCTAATGAAAAACTGTTTTTT. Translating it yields CASSQAGTLTTVANEKLFF.

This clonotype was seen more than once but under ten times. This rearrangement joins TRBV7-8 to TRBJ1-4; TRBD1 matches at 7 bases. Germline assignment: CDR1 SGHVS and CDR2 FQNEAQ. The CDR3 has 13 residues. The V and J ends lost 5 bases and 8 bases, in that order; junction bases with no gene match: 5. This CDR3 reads CASSQGQEEKLFF. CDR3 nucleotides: TGTGCCAGCAGCCAAGGACAGGAGGAAAAACTGTTTTTT.

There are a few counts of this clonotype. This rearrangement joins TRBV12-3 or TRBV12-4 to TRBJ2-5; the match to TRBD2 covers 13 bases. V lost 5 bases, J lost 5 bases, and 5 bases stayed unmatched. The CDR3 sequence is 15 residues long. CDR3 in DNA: TGTGCCAGCAGTCGACTAGCGGGGGGTGGTGAGACCCAGTACTTC. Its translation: CASSRLAGGGETQYF.

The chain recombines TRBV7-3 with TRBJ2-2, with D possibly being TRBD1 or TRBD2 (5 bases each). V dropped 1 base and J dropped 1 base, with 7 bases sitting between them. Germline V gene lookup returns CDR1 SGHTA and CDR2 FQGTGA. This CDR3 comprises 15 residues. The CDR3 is CASSLNGGNTGELFF. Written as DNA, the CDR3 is TGTGCCAGCAGCTTAAATGGGGGGAACACCGGGGAGCTGTTTTTT.

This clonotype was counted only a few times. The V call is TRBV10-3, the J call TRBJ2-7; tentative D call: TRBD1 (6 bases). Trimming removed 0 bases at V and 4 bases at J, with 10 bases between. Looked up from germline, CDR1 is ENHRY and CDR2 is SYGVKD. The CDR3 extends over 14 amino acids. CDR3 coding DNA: TGTGCCATCAGTGAGTCGCAGACAGGTTACGAGCAGTACTTC. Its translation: CAISESQTGYEQYF.

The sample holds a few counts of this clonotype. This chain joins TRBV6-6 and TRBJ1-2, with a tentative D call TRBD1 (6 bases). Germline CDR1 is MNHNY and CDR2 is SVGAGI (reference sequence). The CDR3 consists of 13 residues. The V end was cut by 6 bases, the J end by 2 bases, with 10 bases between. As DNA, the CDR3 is TGTGCCAGCAGACAGGGTGGGAACTATGGCTACACCTTC. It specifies CASRQGGNYGYTF.

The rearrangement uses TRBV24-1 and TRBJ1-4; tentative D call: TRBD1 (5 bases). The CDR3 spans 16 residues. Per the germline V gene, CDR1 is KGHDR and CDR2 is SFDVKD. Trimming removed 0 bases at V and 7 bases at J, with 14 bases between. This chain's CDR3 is CATSDLSQGGGEKLFF. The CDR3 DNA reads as TGTGCCACCAGTGATTTGTCCCAGGGCGGAGGTGAAAAACTGTTTTTT.

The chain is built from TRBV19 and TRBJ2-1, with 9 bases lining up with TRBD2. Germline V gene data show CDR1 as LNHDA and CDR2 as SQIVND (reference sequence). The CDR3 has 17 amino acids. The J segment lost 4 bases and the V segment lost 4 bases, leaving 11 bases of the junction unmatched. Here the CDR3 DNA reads TGTGCCAGTAGTAGAGGTAGCGGGGGAAAGGGATACAATGAGCAGTTCTTC. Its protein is CASSRGSGGKGYNEQFF. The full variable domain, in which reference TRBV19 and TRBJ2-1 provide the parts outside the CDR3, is DGGITQSPKYLFRKEGQNVTLSCEQNLNHDAMYWYRQDPGQGLRLIYYSQIVNDFQKGDIAEGYSVSREKKESFPLTVTSAQKNPTAFYLCASSRGSGGKGYNEQFFGPGTRLTVL.

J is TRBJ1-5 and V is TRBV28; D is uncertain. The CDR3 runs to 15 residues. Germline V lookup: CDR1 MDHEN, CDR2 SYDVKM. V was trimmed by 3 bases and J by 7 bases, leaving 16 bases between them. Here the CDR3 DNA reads TGTGCCAGCAGTTTTCTCCGCGGTCCAGGACAGCCCCAGCATTTT. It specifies CASSFLRGPGQPQHF.

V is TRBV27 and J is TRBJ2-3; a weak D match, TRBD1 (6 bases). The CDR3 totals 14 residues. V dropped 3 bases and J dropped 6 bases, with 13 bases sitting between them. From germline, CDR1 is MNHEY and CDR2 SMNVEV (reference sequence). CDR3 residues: CASSLVGAGDTQYF. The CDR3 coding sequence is TGTGCCAGCAGTTTGGTGGGGGCAGGGGATACGCAGTATTTT.